This entry features one TCR beta chain sequence. Antigen unknown. This entry comes from a study of cytomegalovirus exposure and HLA in healthy donors. Study information: From HLA-typed donors, an early data release held tens of millions of unique TCRs. Study-level results: Diagnosis of cytomegalovirus status made by the classifier reportedly showed high specificity and sensitivity. In vitro data verified a few CMV-associated chains as specific for CMV antigens.

Nominally healthy donors were sampled, though unrecorded immune exposures were likely. The PCR contained 60 Vbeta and 13 Jbeta primers. Using immunoSEQ multiplex PCR, the repertoire was profiled, and TCRdb retains in-frame clones only, with some absent. The sample includes tens of thousands of clones, approximately 80% of them seen just once. The clonotype comes from a human donor in good health. The sequenced sample consisted of PBMCs.

For the CDR3, the DNA is TGTGCCAGCAGTTTGGGGCTTCAGCGGGGGGTCTCCAATGAGCAGTTCTTC. Residues: CASSLGLQRGVSNEQFF. This chain links TRBV28 with TRBJ2-1, with TRBD2 identical over 9 bases. Germline V gene data show CDR1 as MDHEN and CDR2 as SYDVKM. With V trimmed by 3 bases and J by 6 bases, 12 bases remained unmatched. The CDR3 is made up of 17 amino acids.